The rows below give T cell receptor beta chains drawn from one sample of a study of T-cell memory formation after mild COVID-19. MiXCR, run by TCRdb on the 5' RACE reads, gives a single entry per CDR3 protein. The repertoire has 550,000 to 600,000 distinct CDR3 sequences, 15% to 20% of them found once; the top ten carry about 7.4%. The specimen was PBMCs or a T cell subset sorted from them (not recorded which). The receptors stem from an adult woman who had mild COVID-19 (a few samples of this study predate the infection). Cell type and time point are not known. CDR3s include the opening cysteine and the closing phenylalanine or tryptophan. A D gene is named only where the DNA matches it firmly. Clone size appears in some rows only: once, few, many, or a class for an expanded clone.

>TRBJ2-7|TRBD2|NA|TRBV7-3
CASSLGAGLDEQYF
TGTGCCAGCAGCTTAGGAGCGGGACTCGACGAGCAGTACTTC
>TRBJ2-5|NA|NA|TRBV2
CASSSSHGQTETQYF
TGTGCCAGCAGTTCGTCCCACGGACAGACAGAGACCCAGTACTTC
>TRBJ2-1|NA|many|TRBV12-3/TRBV12-4
CASSPRHNEQFF
TGTGCCAGCAGCCCCCGTCACAATGAGCAGTTCTTC
>TRBJ2-1|TRBD2|NA|TRBV11-2
CASSSGLAYEQFF
TGTGCCAGCAGCTCCGGACTAGCATACGAGCAGTTCTTC
>TRBJ2-1|NA|few|TRBV20-1
CSARVRQGGNEQFF
TGCAGTGCTAGAGTGCGACAGGGAGGCAATGAGCAGTTCTTC
>TRBJ2-5|NA|few|TRBV29-1
CSVNRDGGTQYF
TGCAGCGTCAACAGGGACGGTGGGACCCAGTACTTC
>TRBJ2-7|NA|many|TRBV30
CATGTPPTYEQYF
TGTGCTACCGGGACACCACCAACCTACGAGCAGTACTTC
>TRBJ2-7|TRBD1|NA|TRBV5-6
CASSHPGTGRNEQYF
TGTGCCAGCAGCCACCCCGGGACAGGGCGCAACGAGCAGTACTTC
>TRBJ1-5|TRBD1|once|TRBV6-5
CASSKGQGSQPQHF
TGTGCCAGCAGTAAGGGACAGGGGAGCCAGCCCCAGCATTTT
>TRBJ2-2|NA|few|TRBV5-1
CASREGLSNTGELFF
TGCGCCAGCAGGGAGGGGCTTTCTAACACCGGGGAGCTGTTTTTT
>TRBJ2-7|NA|NA|TRBV12-3/TRBV12-4
CASSLQGHQYEQYF
TGTGCCAGCAGTTTACAGGGACATCAGTACGAGCAGTACTTC
>TRBJ2-7|NA|once|TRBV10-3
CAISESVHEQYF
TGTGCCATCAGTGAGTCGGTCCACGAGCAGTACTTC
>TRBJ2-5|TRBD2|many|TRBV6-5
CASSEGLAGSGRTQYF
TGTGCCAGCAGTGAGGGACTAGCGGGAAGTGGAAGGACCCAGTACTTC
>TRBJ2-7|NA|few|TRBV7-3
CASSPTTDGGSEQYF
TGTGCCAGCAGCCCGACTACCGACGGGGGTTCGGAGCAGTACTTC
>TRBJ1-6|TRBD1|few|TRBV5-1
CASSRDRGEENSPLHF
TGCGCCAGCAGCAGAGACAGGGGGGAGGAAAATTCACCCCTCCACTTT
>TRBJ2-1|NA|few|TRBV30
CAWLTDGLAQFF
TGTGCCTGGCTCACTGATGGGCTAGCTCAGTTCTTC
>TRBJ1-3|TRBD1|NA|TRBV7-2
CASSLSTGVLSGNTIYF
TGTGCCAGCAGCTTATCGACAGGGGTGTTGTCTGGAAACACCATATATTTT
>TRBJ1-2|TRBD1|NA|TRBV19
CASSIAYGQVAPSTF
TGTGCCAGTAGTATCGCTTACGGACAGGTCGCCCCCAGCACCTTC
>TRBJ2-1|NA|few|TRBV2
CASSGIAVYNEQFF
TGTGCCAGCAGTGGTATAGCGGTTTACAATGAGCAGTTCTTC
>TRBJ2-3|NA|NA|TRBV4-1
CASSQDNPARGTQYF
TGCGCCAGCAGCCAAGATAATCCCGCCCGCGGTACGCAGTATTTT
>TRBJ2-5|TRBD2|NA|TRBV7-9
CASSTSGGGETQYF
TGTGCCAGCAGCACAAGCGGGGGGGGAGAGACCCAGTACTTC
>TRBJ2-3|TRBD2|NA|TRBV24-1
CATKPSGRTDTQYF
TGTGCCACCAAACCTAGCGGGAGAACAGATACGCAGTATTTT
>TRBJ2-7|NA|NA|TRBV5-1
CASSFWTGNEQYF
TGCGCCAGCAGCTTCTGGACGGGGAACGAGCAGTACTTC
>TRBJ2-1|TRBD1|few|TRBV12-3/TRBV12-4
CASSLISDRAHNEQFF
TGTGCCAGCAGTCTCATCTCGGACAGGGCCCACAATGAGCAGTTCTTC
>TRBJ1-2|NA|NA|TRBV7-9
CASSLAAPGYGYTF
TGTGCCAGCAGCTTAGCGGCGCCCGGCTATGGCTACACCTTC
>TRBJ2-3|TRBD2|few|TRBV29-1
CSVAGGFLLTDTQYF
TGCAGCGTTGCGGGGGGGTTTCTACTCACAGATACGCAGTATTTT
>TRBJ2-3|NA|many|TRBV12-3/TRBV12-4
CASTRLIGEPTDTQYF
TGTGCCAGCACCCGACTAATTGGAGAACCCACAGATACGCAGTATTTT
>TRBJ2-2|TRBD2|NA|TRBV7-8
CASSYLAGGAGELFF
TGTGCCAGCAGCTACCTGGCGGGGGGGGCCGGGGAGCTGTTTTTT
>TRBJ2-3|NA|NA|TRBV27
CASSPTALTDTQYF
TGTGCCAGCAGTCCGACTGCCCTCACAGATACGCAGTATTTT
>TRBJ1-1|TRBD1|NA|TRBV12-3/TRBV12-4
CASSFQGTGRAFF
TGTGCCAGCAGCTTCCAAGGGACAGGGCGTGCTTTCTTT
>TRBJ1-2|NA|many|TRBV4-1
CASRNPAAVGFNYTF
TGCGCCAGCAGGAATCCCGCGGCGGTGGGATTTAACTACACCTTC
>TRBJ2-7|TRBD1|NA|TRBV10-3
CAISDRQGPPYEQYF
TGTGCCATCAGTGATAGACAGGGGCCCCCCTACGAGCAGTACTTC
>TRBJ2-2|NA|few|TRBV4-2
CASSQVQGTGELFF
TGTGCCAGCAGCCAAGTCCAGGGCACCGGGGAGCTGTTTTTT
>TRBJ1-1|TRBD1|few|TRBV5-1
CASSPDRASMNTEAFF
TGCGCCAGCAGCCCGGACAGGGCGTCAATGAACACTGAAGCTTTCTTT
>TRBJ2-7|NA|NA|TRBV6-2/TRBV6-3
CASSYRTGTREQYF
TGTGCCAGCAGTTACCGGACTGGGACGCGCGAGCAGTACTTC
>TRBJ2-1|NA|few|TRBV2
CAIIADPLRGEQFF
TGTGCCATTATAGCGGATCCTCTGAGGGGTGAGCAGTTCTTC
>TRBJ2-7|TRBD2|NA|TRBV19
CASSSRGDHYEQYF
TGTGCCAGTAGTTCACGGGGGGACCACTACGAGCAGTACTTC
>TRBJ1-1|TRBD1|few|TRBV20-1
CSARPRGRGTEAFF
TGCAGTGCTAGACCCAGGGGGCGCGGGACTGAAGCTTTCTTT
>TRBJ2-2|NA|few|TRBV20-1
CSARAGNTGELFF
TGCAGTGCTAGAGCAGGGAACACCGGGGAGCTGTTTTTT
>TRBJ1-6|NA|NA|TRBV7-2
CASSSRQALSPLHF
TGTGCCAGCAGCTCACGACAGGCCCTTTCACCCCTCCACTTT